Listed below are T cell receptor beta chains from one sample, sequenced in a study of cytomegalovirus exposure and HLA in healthy donors. Here immunoSEQ multiplex PCR was the method, and the copy in TCRdb shows in-frame clones only, minus some. The repertoire holds roughly 150,000 clones, with more than 65% as singletons. The source material was PBMCs. The receptors originated from a man between 18 and 35 years old in good health and CMV-seropositive. CDR3s include the opening cysteine and the closing phenylalanine or tryptophan. D genes are given only for firm matches. A clone size is listed for some rows: how often the clone was seen (once, few, many), or a class if it is expanded.

TRBV7-2	NA	TRBJ1-6	NA	TGTGCCAGCAGCTCACATCCAGGTTATAATTCACCCCTCCACTTT	CASSSHPGYNSPLHF
TRBV27	TRBD1	TRBJ1-4	NA	TGTGCCAGCAGGAAAAGTTACTCGGGACAGGGAGAAGAAAAACTGTTTTTT	CASRKSYSGQGEEKLFF
TRBV11-3	NA	TRBJ2-4	NA	TGTGCCAGCAGCTTCGGCGGGCCACGAAACATTCAGTACTTC	CASSFGGPRNIQYF
TRBV19	NA	TRBJ1-5	NA	TGTGCCAGTAGCATAGGACAGAGCAATCAGCCCCAGCATTTT	CASSIGQSNQPQHF
TRBV6-5	NA	TRBJ1-5	NA	TGTGCCAGCAGTTACTCGAGAGGACTCGGTCAGCCCCAGCATTTT	CASSYSRGLGQPQHF
TRBV7-2	TRBD1	TRBJ2-5	few	TGTGCCAGCAGCTTAGAACTGGGACAGGGGGAGACCCAGTACTTC	CASSLELGQGETQYF
TRBV10-3	TRBD1	TRBJ1-5	NA	TGTGCCATCAGTGAAGGGGACAGGGCACAGCCCCAGCATTTT	CAISEGDRAQPQHF
TRBV4-1	NA	TRBJ1-2	NA	TGCGCCAGCAGCCCCTCCGGGGGGCTAGGTGGCTACACCTTC	CASSPSGGLGGYTF
TRBV7-2	NA	TRBJ1-4	NA	TGTGCCAGCAGCTGGGGCCTGGGGGAAAAACTGTTTTTT	CASSWGLGEKLFF
TRBV11-2	TRBD2	TRBJ2-1	NA	TGTGCCAGCAGCTTAGCCAGCGGGGGGGCCAATGAGCAGTTCTTC	CASSLASGGANEQFF
TRBV14	TRBD2	TRBJ2-5	NA	TGTGCCAGCAGCGACGGACTAGCGGAAGAGACCCAGTACTTC	CASSDGLAEETQYF
TRBV13	TRBD1	TRBJ1-4	NA	TGTGCCAGCAGCATTGGGACAGAAAGAAATGAAAAACTGTTTTTT	CASSIGTERNEKLFF
TRBV25-1	NA	TRBJ1-3	NA	TGTGCCAGCACGGACAGATTCTCTGGAAACACCATATATTTT	CASTDRFSGNTIYF
TRBV5-6	TRBD1	TRBJ2-1	NA	TGTGCCAGCAGCTACGCTGACAGGGACAATGAGCAGTTCTTC	CASSYADRDNEQFF
TRBV7-9	NA	TRBJ1-2	few	TGTGCCAGCAGCCCTAACCACCAGGGTGTCGCCTTC	CASSPNHQGVAF
TRBV29-1	NA	TRBJ1-1	NA	TGCAGCGTTGACAGGGACACTGAAGCTTTCTTT	CSVDRDTEAFF
TRBV18	TRBD2	TRBJ2-3	NA	TGTGCCAGCTCACCACTGGCCGTAGCGGGGGGCCGCACAGATACGCAGTATTTT	CASSPLAVAGGRTDTQYF
TRBV10-1	NA	TRBJ2-3	NA	TGCGCCAGCAGTCGCGAATTAGCGAGCACAGATACGCAGTATTTT	CASSRELASTDTQYF
TRBV25-1	NA	TRBJ1-6	few	TGTGCCAGCAGTGAATCGGGCAGGGGACCCTATAATTCACCCCTCCACTTT	CASSESGRGPYNSPLHF
TRBV4-1	TRBD2	TRBJ2-2	NA	TGCGCCAGCAGCCAAGGGGGAGCGGGGGGTGGTACCGGGGAGCTGTTTTTT	CASSQGGAGGGTGELFF
TRBV19	NA	TRBJ2-4	NA	TGTGCCAGTAGTAGCGGGCCCTCGCGGGAGCCCTTTAGGGGGAACATTCAGTACTTC	CASSSGPSREPFRGNIQYF
TRBV19	TRBD2	TRBJ2-2	NA	TGTGCCAGTAGTGCCGGGACTAGCGGGGGGGCCAACGGGGAGCTGTTTTTT	CASSAGTSGGANGELFF
TRBV6-5	NA	TRBJ1-1	NA	TGTGCCAGCAGCGCGGGACGGAGGCTTGAAGCTTTCTTT	CASSAGRRLEAFF
TRBV18	NA	TRBJ2-2	NA	TGTGCCAGCTCACCAGTTGGGACTCGGAACACCGGGGAGCTGTTTTTT	CASSPVGTRNTGELFF
TRBV28	NA	TRBJ1-2	NA	TGTGCCAGCAGTTTAAACTTGGTAGTCGACACCTTC	CASSLNLVVDTF
TRBV30	NA	TRBJ2-5	few	TGTGCCTGGAGTGTCTTAGGCGGGTCAGCGACCCAGTACTTC	CAWSVLGGSATQYF
TRBV15	TRBD2	TRBJ2-1	NA	TGTGCCACCAGCAGAGTTGACGGCGGGGGGGACTACAATGAGCAGTTCTTC	CATSRVDGGGDYNEQFF
TRBV6-1	NA	TRBJ1-4	once	TGTGCCAGCAGTTGGGAGAGGGGAGGAGGTGAAAAACTGTTTTTT	CASSWERGGGEKLFF
TRBV6-5	TRBD1	TRBJ1-5	few	TGTGCCAGCAGTACCCGACAGGGGTATCAGCCCCAGCATTTT	CASSTRQGYQPQHF
TRBV20-1	TRBD2	TRBJ2-4	NA	TGCAGTGCTTGGACTAGCAACATTCAGTACTTC	CSAWTSNIQYF
TRBV5-1	NA	TRBJ2-2	NA	TGCGCCAGCAGCTATAGCGGCGAGAACACCGGGGAGCTGTTTTTT	CASSYSGENTGELFF
TRBV18	NA	TRBJ2-2	NA	TGTGCCAGCTCTCACTACCGATTGGTAATCGACGGGGAGCTGTTTTTT	CASSHYRLVIDGELFF
TRBV7-2	NA	TRBJ2-3	NA	TGTGCCAGCAGCTCCGGGCCGGGGGGCGTAGGAGATACGCAGTATTTT	CASSSGPGGVGDTQYF
TRBV6-5	NA	TRBJ1-6	NA	TGTGCCAGCAAGGTGGACAGAAATAATTCACCCCTCCACTTT	CASKVDRNNSPLHF
TRBV5-1	NA	TRBJ1-1	NA	TGCGCCAGCGGCGAGGGAAAACAGACATTGAACACTGAAGCTTTCTTT	CASGEGKQTLNTEAFF